The clone carrying this T cell receptor (beta chain) was seen only a few times. CDR1 and CDR2 from the germline V gene are MNHGY and SAAAGT. The CDR3 sequence is 15 residues long. V lost 2 bases and J 2 bases, leaving 10 bases between the germline ends. The protocol was immunoSEQ multiplex PCR, while the TCRdb copy is restricted to in-frame clones and leaves out a portion. Counted here are some 8,800 clones, about 23% occurring once; the ten biggest clones make up around 15%. These data originate in a study of sequential checkpoint blockade in melanoma. Treatment meaning: randomized to nivolumab then ipilimumab (arm A) or the reverse (arm B).

This sequence joins TRBV6-8 and TRBJ1-5; D is possibly TRBD1 (5 bases). The sequencing here drew on tumor tissue (inferred from file names), taken from a patient given nivolumab and ipilimumab in sequence. The receptor was derived from a human donor with melanoma. Here the CDR3 DNA reads TGTGCCAGCAGTTACGGGGGTGATGGCAATCAGCCCCAGCATTTT. Amino acids: CASSYGGDGNQPQHF.